These 24 T cell receptor beta chains originate from one sample sequenced in a study of shared clonotypes between healthy human individuals. Libraries were prepared by immunoSEQ multiplex PCR; TCRdb keeps only in-frame clonotypes and omits some of them. The sample contains millions of clones, approximately 93% of which appear only once. The sample consisted of naive CD4+ T cells from PBMCs. Noted subset: CD45RA+ positively selected. All receptors derive from a man between 18 and 35 years old in good health. Some clones in this sample may be carry-over from other donors' samples.

The DNA for the CDR3 is TGTGCCAGCAGCTTAGTAGGAAGGGGCGCTCGCTACGAGCAGTACTTC. This codes for CASSLVGRGARYEQYF. The chain recombines TRBV11-2 with TRBJ2-7; a possible D gene is TRBD1 (5 bases). Per the germline V gene, CDR1 is SGHAT and CDR2 is FQNNGV. Deletions cut 1 base from V and 3 bases from J, with 16 bases between. The CDR3 contains 16 residues. Full variable domain (rest looked up from reference TRBV11-2 and TRBJ2-7): EAGVAQSPRYKIIEKRQSVAFWCNPISGHATLYWYQQILGQGPKLLIQFQNNGVVDDSQLPKDRFSAERLKGVDSTLKIQPAKLEDSAVYLCASSLVGRGARYEQYFGPGTRLTVT.

The chain couples TRBV28 to TRBJ1-2; unclear D gene. V lost 6 bases and J 4 bases, leaving 9 bases between the germline ends. The CDR3 has 12 residues. Germline CDR1 MDHEN, CDR2 SYDVKM. CDR3 amino acids: CASRISSYGYTF. DNA of the CDR3: TGTGCCAGCAGGATATCCTCCTATGGCTACACCTTC.

This sequence joins TRBV27 and TRBJ2-1, with a tentative D call TRBD2 (6 bases). In germline, CDR1 is MNHEY, CDR2 SMNVEV (reference sequence). Trimming left V 8 bases short and J 6 bases short, with 17 bases between. The CDR3 is made up of 14 amino acids. The DNA for the CDR3 is TGTGCCAGCGGGGGGTTAGGTAATTTCAATGAGCAGTTCTTC. It translates to CASGGLGNFNEQFF.

This clone appeared a single time. V gene TRBV18 combines with J gene TRBJ2-1; D is perhaps TRBD1 (6 bases). This CDR3 region has 13 residues. The germline gives CDR1 KGHSH, CDR2 LQKENI. Trimming removed 4 bases from V and 7 bases from J, with 11 bases in between. CDR3 region: CASSRTGSNEQFF. For the CDR3, the DNA is TGTGCCAGCTCACGAACAGGGAGTAATGAGCAGTTCTTC.

The chain joins TRBV25-1 to TRBJ2-3; no clear D gene. This CDR3 is 14 amino acids long. V lost 2 bases and J 0 bases, leaving 6 bases between the germline ends. From germline, CDR1 is MGHDK and CDR2 SYGVNS. The CDR3 coding sequence is TGTGCCAGCAGTGAAGACGCTAGCACAGATACGCAGTATTTT. It translates to CASSEDASTDTQYF. Drawing the rest from reference TRBV25-1 and TRBJ2-3, the complete variable domain is EADIYQTPRYLVIGTGKKITLECSQTMGHDKMYWYQQDPGMELHLIHYSYGVNSTEKGDLSSESTVSRIRTEHFPLTLESARPSHTSQYLCASSEDASTDTQYFGPGTRLTVL.

The chain employs TRBV6-5 and TRBJ2-7; maybe TRBD2 (7 bases). Looked up from germline, CDR1 is MNHEY and CDR2 is SVGAGI. Deletions cut 6 bases from V and 9 bases from J, with 24 bases between. The CDR3 spans 15 residues. This chain's CDR3 is CASSLGGRGPVGQYF. In nucleotides, the CDR3 is TGTGCCAGCAGCCTGGGGGGGCGAGGACCGGTGGGGCAGTACTTC.

The chain couples TRBV7-8 to TRBJ2-1; TRBD2 aligns across 13 bases. The junction had 10 bases not matched to a gene; V was cut back by 5 bases and J by 9 bases. CDR1 and CDR2 from the germline V gene are SGHVS and FQNEAQ. CDR3 length equals 16 residues. The CDR3 protein is CASSLRLAGGLGEQFF. CDR3 DNA: TGTGCCAGCAGCCTCCGACTAGCGGGGGGCCTCGGTGAGCAGTTCTTC.

The V and J genes are TRBV11-3 and TRBJ2-7, with D possibly matching TRBD2 (6 bases). The CDR3 runs to 12 residues. Germline values: CDR1 SGHNT, CDR2 YENEEA. V was cut by 5 bases and J by 5 bases, with 10 bases left in between. The CDR3 spells CASSGTGDEQYF. The CDR3 DNA sequence: TGTGCCAGCAGCGGGACGGGGGACGAGCAGTACTTC.

This chain uses TRBV15 with TRBJ2-1; no clear D. The CDR3 is made up of 16 amino acids. The germline V gene has CDR1 LNHNV and CDR2 YYDKDF (reference sequence). Deletions cut 5 bases from V and 2 bases from J, with 16 bases between. The CDR3 region has the DNA TGTGCCACCAGCCCGTCCCGTAGGAAGGCCTACAATGAGCAGTTCTTC. This sequence encodes CATSPSRRKAYNEQFF.

The chain employs TRBV5-1 and TRBJ2-3, with a possible D match to TRBD2 (5 bases). The CDR3 has 16 amino acids. CDR1 is SGHRS, CDR2 YFSETQ, per germline. The germline V and J ends were trimmed by 0 bases and 6 bases, with 17 bases remaining between them. The CDR3 region has the DNA TGCGCCAGCAGCTTGGGGAGTAGCCTAGCCTCCGATACGCAGTATTTT. Encoded protein: CASSLGSSLASDTQYF.

The chain recombines TRBV21-1 with TRBJ2-7; the table's D gene call, TRBD2, was not cross checked with the DNA. TRBV21-1 is a known pseudogene. This CDR3 has 15 residues. The CDR3 DNA reads as TGTGCCAGCAGCCGACCCCTCGCGGTGACCTACGAGCAGTACTTC. This gives the protein CASSRPLAVTYEQYF.

The rearrangement joins TRBV28 to TRBJ2-7, with D possibly being TRBD1 (5 bases). The CDR3 is 14 amino acids. Germline V gives CDR1 MDHEN, CDR2 SYDVKM. The V end was cut by 11 bases, the J end by 6 bases, with 23 bases between. The CDR3: CAWGRAPGPGEQYF. The CDR3 nucleotides are TGTGCCTGGGGTCGGGCCCCAGGGCCCGGCGAGCAGTACTTC.

The chain employs TRBV28 and TRBJ2-2; TRBD1 agrees at 9 bases. V shed 6 bases, J shed 9 bases, and the junction held 8 bases outside the gene matches. This CDR3 is 14 amino acids long. CDR1 MDHEN and CDR2 SYDVKM come from the germline V gene. CDR3 amino acids: CASRPGTGPRELFF. The CDR3 region has the DNA TGTGCCAGCAGGCCCGGGACAGGGCCCCGGGAGCTGTTTTTT.

The CDR3 DNA sequence: TGTGCCAGCAGTTCAAGACGGGACAGACACTACGAGCAGTACTTC. It is translated as CASSSRRDRHYEQYF. This chain links TRBV27 with TRBJ2-7; 7 nucleotides line up with TRBD1. Germline CDR1 and CDR2: MNHEY and SMNVEV (reference sequence). CDR3 size: 15 residues. V shed 4 bases, J shed 3 bases, and the junction held 9 bases outside the gene matches.

The chain carries TRBV27 and TRBJ1-2; D might be TRBD1 (5 bases). Germline V gene sequence: CDR1 MNHEY, CDR2 SMNVEV (reference sequence). Trimming removed 5 bases at V and 2 bases at J, with 12 bases between. The CDR3 sequence is 14 residues long. The CDR3 DNA reads TGTGCCAGCAGTCCCGGGACTATAAACTATGGCTACACCTTC. This translates into CASSPGTINYGYTF.

The chain joins TRBV7-8 to TRBJ2-1; no definite D call. Deletions cut 0 bases from V and 4 bases from J, with 7 bases between. This CDR3 is 14 amino acids long. CDR1 is SGHVS, CDR2 FQNEAQ, per germline. In DNA form, the CDR3 reads TGTGCCAGCAGCTTAGCGAGCTCGTACAATGAGCAGTTCTTC. Translation gives CASSLASSYNEQFF.

In the case of this clone: Distinct nucleotide sequences in the sample also encode this CDR3. The chain combines TRBV5-1 with TRBJ2-5; D is undetermined. Trimming stripped 2 bases from V and 4 bases from J, with 6 bases between. CDR1 and CDR2 from the germline V gene are SGHRS and YFSETQ. The CDR3 extends over 12 amino acids. CDR3 in DNA: TGCGCCAGCAGCTTCCAAGGAGAGACCCAGTACTTC. The encoded protein is CASSFQGETQYF.

V usage is TRBV4-3 and J usage is TRBJ2-3, with D tentatively TRBD1 or TRBD2 (5 bases each). The length of the CDR3 is 14 residues. The germline V gene has CDR1 LGHNA and CDR2 YSLEER. V lost 4 bases and J 4 bases, leaving 12 bases between the germline ends. This CDR3 reads CASSLGWGPDTQYF. Here the CDR3 DNA reads TGCGCCAGCAGCCTAGGGTGGGGACCAGATACGCAGTATTTT.

As for this clone: Other DNA variants within this sample encode the same CDR3. The chain links TRBV6-1 to TRBJ1-2; a weak D match, TRBD1 (6 bases). Trimming removed 4 bases at V and 5 bases at J, with 14 bases between. This CDR3 spans 14 amino acids. The germline gives CDR1 MNHNS, CDR2 SASEGT. CDR3 nucleotide sequence: TGTGCCAGCAGTGCTAGAGGGGGAGGGTATGGCTACACCTTC. Translating it yields CASSARGGGYGYTF.

Here the CDR3 DNA reads TGTGCCAGCAGTGAAGCTAGTCATTCCTACGAGCAGTACTTC. This translates into CASSEASHSYEQYF. The chain combines TRBV6-1 with TRBJ2-7; D is ambiguous. Trimming left V 0 bases short and J 1 base short, with 7 bases between. Germline CDR1 MNHNS, CDR2 SASEGT. The CDR3 contains 14 residues.

The chain uses TRBV5-1 and TRBJ1-2; the D gene is possibly TRBD1 (5 bases). V lost 0 bases, J lost 13 bases, and 19 bases lay in between. This CDR3 is 14 amino acids long. Looked up from germline, CDR1 is SGHRS and CDR2 is YFSETQ. CDR3 sequence reads: CASSLANRDGVVTF. The CDR3 DNA reads as TGCGCCAGCAGCTTGGCCAATCGGGACGGAGTCGTCACCTTC. Based on the CDR3 plus reference TRBV5-1 and TRBJ1-2, the full variable domain is KAGVTQTPRYLIKTRGQQVTLSCSPISGHRSVSWYQQTPGQGLQFLFEYFSETQRNKGNFPGRFSGRQFSNSRSEMNVSTLELGDSALYLCASSLANRDGVVTFGSGTRLTVV.

This clone was seen many times. Other DNA sequences of this sample code for an identical CDR3. The chain combines TRBV19 with TRBJ1-5, with D uncertain. The CDR3 length is 13 residues. Germline V gene sequence: CDR1 LNHDA, CDR2 SQIVND (reference sequence). V was cut by 1 base and J by 7 bases, with 8 bases left in between. This CDR3 is CASSIGRPQPQHF. The CDR3 nucleotides are TGTGCCAGTAGTATAGGTAGACCGCAGCCCCAGCATTTT.

The chain carries TRBV20-1 and TRBJ2-5; unclear D gene. The germline CDR1 and CDR2 sequences are DFQATT and SNEGSKA (reference sequence). The ends were cut back, 6 bases at V and 7 bases at J, with 9 bases in the middle. The CDR3 has 10 amino acids. The CDR3 DNA sequence: TGCAGTGCATCCGCGGTGACCCAGTACTTC. This codes for CSASAVTQYF.

The chain carries TRBV7-2 and TRBJ2-2; TRBD2 matches 10 bases. Germline V gene lookup returns CDR1 SGHTA and CDR2 FQGNSA. V trimming: 2 bases; J trimming: 5 bases; junction bases outside the gene matches: 14. The CDR3 length is 19 residues. DNA of the CDR3: TGTGCCAGCAGCTTATTAGCCGGTCTAGCGGGAGTTGGGACCGGGGAGCTGTTTTTT. This encodes CASSLLAGLAGVGTGELFF.